Below, 25 T cell receptor beta chains from the same sample are listed, as sequenced in a study of cytomegalovirus exposure and HLA in healthy donors. Primers included in the PCR were 60 Vbeta and 13 Jbeta primers. Sequencing used immunoSEQ multiplex PCR; TCRdb keeps in-frame clones, though not all of them. The table has about 150,000 clones, around 60% seen once. Sequenced: PBMCs. The receptors were sampled from a woman aged 55-69 years in good health and CMV-seropositive.

The V call is TRBV7-7, the J call TRBJ2-5; TRBD1 matches at 9 bases. J was trimmed by 5 bases and V by 3 bases; bases with no gene match: 7. This CDR3 spans 15 amino acids. Germline V gene data show CDR1 as SSHAT and CDR2 as FNYEAQ (reference sequence). The CDR3 region is CASSLGQGFRETQYF. For the CDR3, the DNA is TGTGCCAGCAGCTTGGGACAGGGATTTAGGGAGACCCAGTACTTC. The whole variable domain, remainder taken from reference TRBV7-7 and TRBJ2-5, is GAGVSQSPRYKVTKRGQDVTLRCDPISSHATLYWYQQALGQGPEFLTYFNYEAQPDKSGLPSDRFSAERPEGSISTLTIQRTEQRDSAMYRCASSLGQGFRETQYFGPGTRLLVL.

The chain employs TRBV13 and TRBJ1-1, with a possible D match to TRBD1 (6 bases). CDR3 length: 13 residues. Germline-derived CDR1 and CDR2 are PRHDT and FYEKMQ (reference sequence). V was trimmed by 4 bases and J by 8 bases, leaving 14 bases between them. CDR3 DNA sequence: TGTGCCAGCAGCTCGGGGATCGACAGGGAAGCTTTCTTT. Protein product: CASSSGIDREAFF. The complete variable domain, with remaining parts taken from reference TRBV13 and TRBJ1-1, reads AAGVIQSPRHLIKEKRETATLKCYPIPRHDTVYWYQQGPGQDPQFLISFYEKMQSDKGSIPDRFSAQQFSDYHSELNMSSLELGDSALYFCASSSGIDREAFFGQGTRLTVV.

This chain joins TRBV6-5 and TRBJ2-1, with TRBD1 as a possible D gene (6 bases). This CDR3 region has 14 residues. The germline V gene has CDR1 MNHEY and CDR2 SVGAGI. V lost 8 bases, J lost 7 bases, and 18 bases lay in between. The CDR3 loop is CASGQGLGANEQFF. CDR3 DNA: TGTGCCAGCGGCCAGGGGTTAGGGGCGAATGAGCAGTTCTTC.

This CDR3 reads CAWSDGETQYF. The CDR3, as DNA: TGTGCCTGGAGTGACGGAGAGACGCAGTATTTT. The chain uses TRBV30 and TRBJ2-3; no firm D call. The CDR3 is made up of 11 amino acids. The germline V gene encodes CDR1 GTSNPN and CDR2 SVGIG (reference sequence). V shed 1 base and J shed 9 bases, with 8 bases lying between them.

The gene calls are TRBV18 and TRBJ2-1; D gene uncertain. The germline gives CDR1 KGHSH, CDR2 LQKENI. The CDR3 is 13 residues long. V was trimmed by 2 bases and J by 7 bases, leaving 9 bases between them. The CDR3 nucleotides read TGTGCCAGCTCACCAGTCCTCTTAAATGAGCAGTTCTTC. Protein: CASSPVLLNEQFF.

This rearrangement joins TRBV5-1 to TRBJ2-3; 8 nucleotides align to TRBD1. The CDR3 spans 16 residues. J was trimmed by 2 bases and V by 0 bases; bases with no gene match: 5. Germline values: CDR1 SGHRS, CDR2 YFSETQ. CDR3 residues: CASSLDGQGPTDTQYF. DNA for the CDR3: TGCGCCAGCAGCTTGGATGGACAGGGTCCCACAGATACGCAGTATTTT. The whole variable domain, filled in from reference TRBV5-1 and TRBJ2-3, reads KAGVTQTPRYLIKTRGQQVTLSCSPISGHRSVSWYQQTPGQGLQFLFEYFSETQRNKGNFPGRFSGRQFSNSRSEMNVSTLELGDSALYLCASSLDGQGPTDTQYFGPGTRLTVL.

This clone has a single count. The chain recombines TRBV9 with TRBJ2-1; the D gene is possibly TRBD1 (5 bases). V was pared by 4 bases and J by 0 bases, with 14 bases between. The CDR3 is 16 residues long. CDR1 and CDR2 from the germline V gene are SGDLS and YYNGEE. CDR3 residues: CASSPRLTASYNEQFF. The CDR3 DNA reads as TGTGCCAGCAGCCCACGCTTGACAGCCTCCTACAATGAGCAGTTCTTC.

The chain employs TRBV19 and TRBJ2-7; 8 bases line up with TRBD2. Germline lookup yields CDR1 LNHDA and CDR2 SQIVND (reference sequence). Trimming cost V 3 bases and J 1 base; bases outside gene matches: 5. The CDR3 has 15 residues. CDR3 residues: CASSMSLAGSYEQYF. CDR3 bases: TGTGCCAGTAGTATGAGTTTAGCGGGGTCCTACGAGCAGTACTTC.

The chain joins TRBV5-1 to TRBJ2-6; D might be TRBD1 (6 bases). Germline V lookup: CDR1 SGHRS, CDR2 YFSETQ. Trimming took off 0 bases at V and 5 bases at J, with 15 bases between the two ends. CDR3 length: 17 amino acids. CDR3 protein: CASSLGVSDRRANVLTF. Here the CDR3 DNA reads TGCGCCAGCAGCTTGGGGGTAAGCGACAGGCGGGCCAACGTCCTGACTTTC.

The V gene is TRBV5-1, the J gene TRBJ2-3; 14 bases agree with TRBD2. CDR3 length: 18 residues. The germline CDR1 and CDR2 sequences are SGHRS and YFSETQ. V shed 3 bases, J shed 3 bases, and the junction held 9 bases outside the gene matches. CDR3 nucleotide sequence: TGCGCCAGCAGCTCGGGGACTAGCGGGAGTGTTGGGACAGATACGCAGTATTTT. Translating it yields CASSSGTSGSVGTDTQYF.

The gene calls are TRBV9 and TRBJ2-1; 8 bases align to TRBD2. V dropped 3 bases and J dropped 7; count of bases not matched to a gene: 9. This CDR3 has 15 residues. The germline CDR1 and CDR2 sequences are SGDLS and YYNGEE. The CDR3 loop is CASSASGRGLNEQFF. In nucleotides, the CDR3 is TGTGCCAGCAGCGCGAGCGGGAGAGGGTTAAATGAGCAGTTCTTC.

Comment on this clone: The germline gene is not matched at one end of the junction; a read error may be the cause. The chain couples TRBV7-7 to TRBJ2-3, with 8 bases that match TRBD2. CDR3 length: 12 residues. The germline CDR1 and CDR2 sequences are SSHAT and FNYEAQ (reference sequence). CDR3 nucleotides: TGTGCTAGCAGCCCCGGGGGGGCTACGCAGTATTTT. It specifies CASSPGGATQYF. Complete variable domain (other parts from reference TRBV7-7 and TRBJ2-3): GAGVSQSPRYKVTKRGQDVTLRCDPISSHATLYWYQQALGQGPEFLTYFNYEAQPDKSGLPSDRFSAERPEGSISTLTIQRTEQRDSAMYRCASSPGGATQYFGPGTRLTVL.

The chain joins TRBV19 to TRBJ2-7; 10 bases are a match to TRBD2. CDR3 length equals 14 residues. The junction had 5 bases not matched to a gene; V was cut back by 6 bases and J by 3 bases. Germline CDR1 and CDR2: LNHDA and SQIVND (reference sequence). CDR3 loop: CASRTLAGDYEQYF. CDR3 DNA sequence: TGTGCCAGTAGGACTCTAGCGGGAGACTACGAGCAGTACTTC.

The V gene is TRBV29-1, the J gene TRBJ2-5; D perhaps matches TRBD1 (6 bases). Germline CDR1 is SQVTM and CDR2 is ANQGSEA. Trimming stripped 3 bases from V and 0 bases from J, with 8 bases between. The CDR3 is 13 amino acids. CDR3 region: CSVDTGNQETQYF. DNA of the CDR3: TGCAGCGTTGATACAGGGAACCAAGAGACCCAGTACTTC.

The chain employs TRBV5-6 and TRBJ2-1; 7 bases align to TRBD2. CDR3 length equals 13 residues. Germline V lookup: CDR1 SGHDT, CDR2 YYEEEE. The V gene end was trimmed by 4 bases and the J gene end by 5 bases; junction bases not matched to a gene: 3. The CDR3 coding sequence is TGTGCCAGCAGCAGCGGACTAGACAATGAGCAGTTCTTC. Residues: CASSSGLDNEQFF.

The chain uses TRBV25-1 and TRBJ2-1; D may be TRBD1 (6 bases). Deletions cut 3 bases from V and 3 bases from J, with 12 bases between. This CDR3 region has 15 residues. CDR1 and CDR2 (germline): MGHDK, SYGVNS. DNA for the CDR3: TGTGCCAGCAGTGATTCCGGGACACTCTACAATGAGCAGTTCTTC. The encoded protein is CASSDSGTLYNEQFF.

The V call is TRBV7-3, the J call TRBJ2-7; 7 bases are shared with TRBD2. The CDR3 loop spans 13 amino acids. The germline V gene has CDR1 SGHTA and CDR2 FQGTGA. Trimming cost V 2 bases and J 4 bases; bases outside gene matches: 2. CDR3 coding DNA: TGTGCCAGCAGCTTAGAGGGAGGGTACGAGCAGTACTTC. It specifies CASSLEGGYEQYF.

In its sample, this clone was seen a few times. The chain couples TRBV30 to TRBJ1-1; D unresolved. The CDR3 totals 12 residues. V was trimmed by 3 bases and J by 1 base, leaving 6 bases between them. Germline V gene sequence: CDR1 GTSNPN, CDR2 SVGIG (reference sequence). This chain's CDR3 is CAWRTGNTEAFF. Here the CDR3 DNA reads TGTGCCTGGAGGACGGGGAACACTGAAGCTTTCTTT.

V is TRBV6-5 and J is TRBJ1-4; tentative D call: TRBD1 (6 bases). Germline V gene sequence: CDR1 MNHEY, CDR2 SVGAGI. Between the trimmed V and J ends, which lost 2 bases and 11 bases, there was a span of 12 bases. The CDR3 is 13 residues long. The CDR3 bases are TGTGCCAGCAGTTACAGGGCCCAGGGGAAACTGTTTTTT. This translates into CASSYRAQGKLFF.

This chain joins TRBV5-1 and TRBJ1-1; 8 bases agree with TRBD1. Trimming took 2 bases from V and 3 from J; bases not matched to a gene: 3. Germline V gives CDR1 SGHRS, CDR2 YFSETQ. This CDR3 comprises 14 residues. The CDR3 DNA follows: TGCGCCAGCAGCTTTGGACAGGGCCACACTGAAGCTTTCTTT. It yields the protein CASSFGQGHTEAFF.

The chain links TRBV9 to TRBJ2-1; TRBD2 agrees at 11 bases. This CDR3 has 18 residues. The V gene's germline CDR1 is SGDLS and CDR2 YYNGEE. Losses at the gene ends were 0 bases for V and 5 bases for J; bases not matched to a gene: 10. The CDR3 DNA is TGTGCCAGCAGCGTAGTAGGGTTGACTAGCGGGGAGGACAATGAGCAGTTCTTC. This codes for CASSVVGLTSGEDNEQFF.

J is TRBJ1-2 and V is TRBV11-1; no firm D call. This CDR3 region has 13 residues. Germline CDR1 and CDR2: SGHAT and FQDESV (reference sequence). V shed 5 bases and J shed 8 bases, with 15 bases lying between them. The CDR3: CASSINGFSGYTF. The CDR3 DNA follows: TGTGCCAGCAGCATCAATGGGTTTAGCGGCTACACCTTC.

V is TRBV6-5 and J is TRBJ1-2; no firm D call. V lost 4 bases and J lost 3, with 9 bases in between. This CDR3 is 13 amino acids long. Germline V gene sequence: CDR1 MNHEY, CDR2 SVGAGI. CDR3 protein: CASSWEAHYGYTF. In DNA, the CDR3 is TGTGCCAGCAGTTGGGAGGCCCACTATGGCTACACCTTC.

The V and J genes are TRBV4-2 and TRBJ2-7, with D unclear. The CDR3 loop spans 14 amino acids. Trimming took 1 base from V and 2 from J, leaving 9 bases between them. Germline CDR1 reads LGHNA; CDR2 reads YNFKEQ. The CDR3 DNA follows: TGTGCCAGCAGCCAAGTGGGCGTTACCTACGAGCAGTACTTC. It yields the protein CASSQVGVTYEQYF.

This clone was picked up a small number of times. The chain has TRBV6-1 and TRBJ2-3; unclear D gene. V shed 5 bases and J shed 4 bases, with 7 bases lying between them. Per the germline V gene, CDR1 is MNHNS and CDR2 is SASEGT. The CDR3 has 12 residues. The CDR3 nucleotides read TGTGCCAGCAGTCCTCCCTCAGATACGCAGTATTTT. It is translated as CASSPPSDTQYF.